This T cell receptor beta chain originates from a study of shared clonotypes between healthy human individuals. Study as a whole: Each donor contributed plates that comprised three CD4 naive, three CD4 memory, two CD8 naive and one CD8 memory.

All donors were Caucasian adults living in Nashville, Tennessee. Naive CD4+ cells were CD45RA-selected; the remaining cells were memory. TCRdb's copy holds only in-frame clones and misses some; the assay was immunoSEQ multiplex PCR. The data hold 950,000 to 1,200,000 clones, with approximately 75% observed a single time. J gave up 13 bases and V 0 bases, and 6 bases lay outside the gene matches. Germline lookup yields CDR1 LGHNA and CDR2 YSLEER. CDR3 length: 13 residues. The clonotype comes from a man between 18 and 29 years old in good health. Some clones in this sample may be carry-over from other donors' samples. The chain joins TRBV4-3 to TRBJ1-5, with 7 bases aligning to TRBD1. Sequencing was carried out using memory CD4+ T cells from PBMCs. Subset of the sample: CD45RA-negative fraction. As DNA, the CDR3 is TGCGCCAGCAGCCAAGATTTTGCGGGACAGCAGCATTTT. Protein sequence: CASSQDFAGQQHF.